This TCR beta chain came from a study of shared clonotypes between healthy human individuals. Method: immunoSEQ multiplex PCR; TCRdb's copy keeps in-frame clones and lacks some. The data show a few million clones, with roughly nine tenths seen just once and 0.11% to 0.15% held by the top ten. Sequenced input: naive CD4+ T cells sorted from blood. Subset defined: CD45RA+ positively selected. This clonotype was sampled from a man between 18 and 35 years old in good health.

The CDR3 sequence is CASSPDTGLAGGNEQYF. The CDR3, as DNA: TGTGCCAGCAGCCCGGACACTGGACTAGCGGGAGGTAACGAGCAGTACTTC. The chain uses TRBV5-6 and TRBJ2-7; 14 nucleotides match TRBD2. V shed 4 bases and J 5 bases; nucleotides not matched to a gene: 11. The germline V gene has CDR1 SGHDT and CDR2 YYEEEE. This CDR3 is built from 17 residues.